One sample yielded the 17 T cell receptor beta chains listed below, sequenced in a study of graft-versus-host responses after intestinal transplantation. These receptors have no identified antigens. The repertoire was sequenced with immunoSEQ multiplex PCR; TCRdb's copy has only in-frame clones and lacks some. Of approximately 130,000 clones in the sample, more than 90% are singletons; the top ten hold roughly 0.15%. This material consisted of unstimulated CD4+ T cells sorted from spleen or lymph node cells, taken before intestinal transplant. The receptors originated from a human donor who received an intestinal transplant.

This chain joins TRBV25-1 and TRBJ2-7; 10 bases map to TRBD1. CDR3 length equals 12 residues. V lost 4 bases to trimming and J lost 7 bases; unmatched junction nucleotides: 1. CDR1 MGHDK and CDR2 SYGVNS come from the germline V gene. CDR3 coding DNA: TGTGCCAGCAGTGGGACAGGGGGTGAGCAGTACTTC. This translates into CASSGTGGEQYF.

The CDR3 protein is CASSQDLQSTEAFF. The CDR3 coding sequence is TGCGCCAGCAGCCAAGATCTTCAGAGCACTGAAGCTTTCTTT. The rearrangement uses TRBV4-1 and TRBJ1-1; D call uncertain. V dropped 0 bases and J dropped 4 bases, with 9 bases sitting between them. The CDR3 loop spans 14 amino acids. CDR1 and CDR2 from the germline V gene are MGHRA and YSYEKL.

The rearrangement joins TRBV7-9 to TRBJ1-5; D remains ambiguous. Trimming shortened V by 1 base and J by 5 bases, and 3 bases separated the two germline ends. Germline V gene lookup returns CDR1 SEHNR and CDR2 FQNEAQ (reference sequence). There are 12 residues in the CDR3. CDR3 in DNA: TGTGCCAGCAGCTTAGGTGATCAGCCCCAGCATTTT. It translates to CASSLGDQPQHF.

This sequence joins TRBV5-1 and TRBJ2-3; D ambiguous. The CDR3 extends over 14 amino acids. V was shortened by 0 bases and J by 6 bases, with 11 bases between the two germline ends. In germline, CDR1 is SGHRS, CDR2 YFSETQ. DNA for the CDR3: TGCGCCAGCAGCTTGGCCATCGGTGGGGATACGCAGTATTTT. Its translation is CASSLAIGGDTQYF.

The J gene is TRBJ2-5, the V gene TRBV18, with D perhaps TRBD2 (6 bases). This CDR3 contains 14 residues. The V gene lost 2 bases and the J gene lost 0 bases, with 7 bases spanning the gap. CDR1 and CDR2 from the germline V gene are KGHSH and LQKENI. The CDR3 spells CASSPGRNQETQYF. CDR3 in DNA: TGTGCCAGCTCACCAGGGAGGAACCAAGAGACCCAGTACTTC. Filled out from reference TRBV18 and TRBJ2-5, the complete variable domain reads NAGVMQNPRHLVRRRGQEARLRCSPMKGHSHVYWYRQLPEEGLKFMVYLQKENIIDESGMPKERFSAEFPKEGPSILRIQQVVRGDSAAYFCASSPGRNQETQYFGPGTRLLVL.

The V and J genes are TRBV7-8 and TRBJ2-3, with 7 nucleotides matching TRBD1. The germline CDR1 and CDR2 sequences are SGHVS and FQNEAQ. The CDR3 has 14 amino acids. Trimming cost V 5 bases and J 10 bases; bases outside gene matches: 12. CDR3 DNA sequence: TGTGCCAGCAGCACCCTGAGGGACAGTCACGCGCAGTATTTT. It yields the protein CASSTLRDSHAQYF.

The chain links TRBV10-3 to TRBJ2-2; D is uncertain. V lost 6 bases and J lost 2, with 7 bases in between. There are 13 residues in the CDR3. Germline V gives CDR1 ENHRY, CDR2 SYGVKD. CDR3 DNA: TGTGCCATCAGCCCCCTCAACACCGGGGAGCTGTTTTTT. Translated: CAISPLNTGELFF.

This CDR3 reads CASSHSGTGYEQYF. The DNA of the CDR3 is TGTGCCAGCAGCCACTCCGGGACAGGGTACGAGCAGTACTTC. V gene TRBV14 combines with J gene TRBJ2-7, with 9 bases that match TRBD1. The germline CDR1 and CDR2 sequences are SGHDN and FVKESK. V shed 3 bases and J 4 bases; nucleotides not matched to a gene: 4. The CDR3 totals 14 residues.

The rearrangement joins TRBV6-5 to TRBJ1-4; D call uncertain. Trimming took 3 bases from V and 7 from J, leaving 9 bases between them. CDR1 and CDR2 (germline): MNHEY, SVGAGI. The CDR3 has 13 residues. CDR3 protein: CASSYWRGEKLFF. The CDR3 DNA is TGTGCCAGCAGTTATTGGCGGGGTGAAAAACTGTTTTTT.

V is TRBV27 and J is TRBJ2-3; D possibly uses TRBD1 or TRBD2 (5 bases each). There are 15 residues in the CDR3. V lost 2 bases and J lost 0, with 9 bases in between. In germline, CDR1 is MNHEY, CDR2 SMNVEV (reference sequence). CDR3 in DNA: TGTGCCAGCAGTTTAATAGGGACGAGCACAGATACGCAGTATTTT. This codes for CASSLIGTSTDTQYF.

This chain links TRBV30 with TRBJ1-1; D remains unclear. Trimming stripped 5 bases from V and 3 bases from J, with 16 bases between. The V gene's germline CDR1 is GTSNPN and CDR2 SVGIG (reference sequence). This CDR3 is 14 amino acids long. The CDR3 nucleotides are TGTGCCTGGGAACGGAGACATCGGTACACTGAAGCTTTCTTT. It is translated as CAWERRHRYTEAFF.

The chain has TRBV11-3 and TRBJ1-1; tentatively, D is TRBD1 (6 bases). The CDR3 is 17 residues long. Trimming took 3 bases from V and 3 from J, leaving 20 bases between them. Germline V CDR1 and CDR2: SGHNT, YENEEA. The CDR3 spells CASSFPTPRGEDTEAFF. Written as DNA, the CDR3 is TGTGCCAGCAGCTTCCCCACCCCCAGGGGAGAGGACACTGAAGCTTTCTTT.

The V call is TRBV14, the J call TRBJ2-3, with 8 bases lining up with TRBD2. CDR1 and CDR2 from the germline V gene are SGHDN and FVKESK. The CDR3 is made up of 17 amino acids. V lost 1 base to trimming and J lost 5 bases; unmatched junction nucleotides: 11. The CDR3 is CASSQVTGGPDRDTQYF. As DNA, the CDR3 is TGTGCCAGCAGCCAAGTGACGGGGGGGCCGGACAGAGATACGCAGTATTTT.

This clone was detected once. This chain uses TRBV7-2 with TRBJ2-1; 9 bases fit TRBD2. V gave up 1 base and J gave up 9 bases; unmatched junction bases: 7. Per germline, CDR1 SGHTA and CDR2 FQGNSA. The CDR3 length is 15 residues. CDR3 nucleotide sequence: TGTGCCAGCAGCTTAGGCTCGCGGGGGGGTTCTGAGCAGTTCTTC. Its translation is CASSLGSRGGSEQFF.

This chain links TRBV6-1 with TRBJ1-6; D uncertain. With 2 bases removed from V and 12 bases from J, the gap between germline ends came to 14 bases. The CDR3 is 14 residues long. Germline lookup yields CDR1 MNHNS and CDR2 SASEGT. The CDR3 nucleotides read TGTGCCAGCAGTGAAAGCTGGGCTTCTCGACCCCTCCACTTT. It yields the protein CASSESWASRPLHF.

Here the CDR3 reads CASSSLQGYTEAFF. CDR3 coding DNA: TGTGCCAGCAGCTCGTTACAGGGATACACTGAAGCTTTCTTT. The chain links TRBV7-9 to TRBJ1-1; possible D gene TRBD1, 6 bases. The V end lost 4 bases, the J end lost 3 bases, and 12 bases lay between the germline ends. Germline-derived CDR1 and CDR2 are SEHNR and FQNEAQ (reference sequence). This CDR3 has 14 amino acids.

This chain joins TRBV19 and TRBJ2-2; the D gene is possibly TRBD2 (6 bases). CDR3 length equals 16 residues. The ends were cut back, 7 bases at V and 4 bases at J, with 19 bases in the middle. CDR1 LNHDA and CDR2 SQIVND come from the germline V gene (reference sequence). The CDR3 protein is CASMGVGDSSTGELFF. As DNA, the CDR3 is TGTGCCAGTATGGGTGTGGGGGACTCCTCCACCGGGGAGCTGTTTTTT.